The 29 T cell receptor beta chains reported below all come from one sample, sequenced in a study of T-cell reconstitution after alpha-beta-depleted transplantation in children. During its preparation, the TCRbeta library received unique molecular identifiers. TCRdb redid the calling of the PCR reads with MiXCR, one entry per CDR3 protein. Of about 500,000 distinct CDR3 sequences in the sample, less than 35% were seen once. This specimen consisted of PBMCs from the stem cell graft donor, obtained from the stem cell graft. Receptors originate from a human donor who donated a stem cell graft to a child with aplastic anemia.

This clonotype has a handful of counts. CDR3: CASSQGRRGRELFF. The CDR3 coding sequence is TGTGCCAGCAGCCAAGGGCGGCGGGGTCGGGAGCTGTTTTTT. V is TRBV3-1 and J is TRBJ2-2; a weak D match, TRBD2 (6 bases). Germline assignment: CDR1 LGHDT and CDR2 YNNKEL (reference sequence). The CDR3 consists of 14 residues. V was trimmed by 1 base and J by 9 bases, leaving 12 bases between them.

The V gene is TRBV30, the J gene TRBJ2-5; 10 bases agree with TRBD2. Trimming at V came to 3 bases and at J to 7 bases, leaving 8 bases not matched to a gene. CDR3 length: 14 amino acids. CDR1 and CDR2 from the germline V gene are GTSNPN and SVGIG (reference sequence). CDR3 in amino acids: CAWRPSGSYRTQYF. Written as DNA, the CDR3 is TGTGCCTGGAGGCCTAGCGGGAGTTATCGGACCCAGTACTTC.

This clonotype was detected only once. V is TRBV7-9 and J is TRBJ1-5; D unresolved. This CDR3 spans 16 amino acids. Trimming removed 5 bases at V and 2 bases at J, with 16 bases between. Per the germline V gene, CDR1 is SEHNR and CDR2 is FQNEAQ (reference sequence). The CDR3 is CASSRTGPQGNQPQHF. The DNA for the CDR3 is TGTGCCAGCAGCCGTACCGGACCCCAGGGCAATCAGCCCCAGCATTTT.

Only a few counts were recorded for this clonotype. V is TRBV24-1 and J is TRBJ2-3, with D hard to call. Germline lookup yields CDR1 KGHDR and CDR2 SFDVKD. The germline V and J ends were trimmed by 4 bases and 2 bases, with 6 bases remaining between them. There are 13 residues in the CDR3. The CDR3 coding sequence is TGTGCCACCAGTGAAGTGATCACAGATACGCAGTATTTT. Its translation: CATSEVITDTQYF.

This clonotype was seen more than once but under ten times. This chain joins TRBV24-1 and TRBJ2-3, with 7 bases fitting TRBD1. The V segment lost 3 bases and the J segment 0 bases; nucleotides outside the gene matches: 14. This CDR3 comprises 19 residues. Germline V gene sequence: CDR1 KGHDR, CDR2 SFDVKD. The CDR3 DNA reads TGTGCCACCAGTGATAGCCGGGACAGCCTAATCACTAGCACAGATACGCAGTATTTT. It yields the protein CATSDSRDSLITSTDTQYF.

In DNA form, the CDR3 reads TGTGCCAGCAGCCGTAGACAGGGAAATCAGCCCCAGCATTTT. This gives the protein CASSRRQGNQPQHF. This chain joins TRBV6-1 and TRBJ1-5; 7 bases line up with TRBD1. Germline CDR1 reads MNHNS; CDR2 reads SASEGT. The CDR3 is 14 amino acids. V shed 6 bases and J 4 bases; nucleotides not matched to a gene: 6.

V and J are TRBV20-1 and TRBJ2-5; TRBD2 matches 8 bases. This CDR3 comprises 15 residues. The germline V gene has CDR1 DFQATT and CDR2 SNEGSKA (reference sequence). After removal of 3 bases from V and 0 bases from J, the junction contained 6 bases not matched to a gene. The CDR3 bases are TGCAGTGCTAGGAGGGGCGGGAGGAACCAAGAGACCCAGTACTTC. It translates to CSARRGGRNQETQYF.

J is TRBJ2-1 and V is TRBV7-7; TRBD1 matches 8 bases. The germline gives CDR1 SSHAT, CDR2 FNYEAQ (reference sequence). CDR3 length: 15 residues. V gave up 3 bases and J gave up 8 bases; unmatched junction bases: 9. The CDR3 loop is CASSLWQGAGDEQFF. CDR3 bases: TGTGCCAGCAGCTTGTGGCAGGGGGCAGGCGATGAGCAGTTCTTC.

This clonotype was recorded many times. The chain recombines TRBV29-1 with TRBJ1-2; possible D gene TRBD1, 6 bases. Deletions cut 7 bases from V and 0 bases from J, with 15 bases between. There are 14 residues in the CDR3. Germline CDR1 reads SQVTM; CDR2 reads ANQGSEA. As DNA, the CDR3 is TGCAGCGCCGAATACAGGGCGGCTAACTATGGCTACACCTTC. As protein: CSAEYRAANYGYTF.

This chain uses TRBV9 with TRBJ2-3, with 8 positions matching TRBD2. The ends lost 2 bases at V and 4 bases at J; junction bases unmatched: 6. CDR1 is SGDLS and CDR2 is YYNGEE in the germline V gene. The CDR3 has 15 residues. The CDR3: CASSVSGIIPDTQYF. CDR3 DNA sequence: TGTGCCAGCAGCGTTAGCGGGATTATACCAGATACGCAGTATTTT.

In this sample, this clonotype turned up a few times. This chain links TRBV12-3 or TRBV12-4 with TRBJ1-1; 10 bases agree with TRBD1. CDR3 length: 13 amino acids. J was trimmed by 8 bases and V by 4 bases; bases with no gene match: 4. DNA of the CDR3: TGTGCCAGCAGTTACGGACAGGGGGTCGAAGCTTTCTTT. Amino acid sequence: CASSYGQGVEAFF.

V and J are TRBV7-2 and TRBJ1-2; D unclear. The CDR3 is made up of 17 amino acids. In germline, CDR1 is SGHTA, CDR2 FQGNSA. Trimming left V 5 bases short and J 4 bases short, with 23 bases between. In DNA form, the CDR3 reads TGTGCCAGCAGCGGAGTGACCCCTGGCTCGGCGGGCTATGGCTACACCTTC. It yields the protein CASSGVTPGSAGYGYTF.

This clonotype was seen only a few times. V is TRBV7-8 and J is TRBJ2-2, with 10 bases fitting TRBD1. The CDR3 is made up of 16 amino acids. Germline trimming cut 5 bases from V and 5 bases from J; bases unmatched to any gene: 8. CDR1 is SGHVS, CDR2 FQNEAQ, per germline. CDR3 nucleotide sequence: TGTGCCAGCAGCCCCAGGACAGGGGGTGGGACCGGGGAGCTGTTTTTT. It translates to CASSPRTGGGTGELFF.

A single count supports this clonotype. The rearrangement uses TRBV7-9 and TRBJ2-1; 9 bases agree with TRBD2. CDR3 length: 17 amino acids. The germline CDR1 and CDR2 sequences are SEHNR and FQNEAQ (reference sequence). V lost 5 bases, J lost 9 bases, and 17 bases stayed unmatched. The CDR3 here is CASSPRTSALKRGEQFF. CDR3 coding DNA: TGTGCCAGCAGCCCAAGGACTAGCGCTCTCAAACGGGGTGAGCAGTTCTTC.

The gene calls are TRBV20-1 and TRBJ2-7; maybe TRBD2 (6 bases). Germline lookup yields CDR1 DFQATT and CDR2 SNEGSKA (reference sequence). With 4 bases removed from V and 3 bases from J, the gap between germline ends came to 16 bases. The CDR3 runs to 14 residues. Here the CDR3 reads CSATDATRNYEQYV. The CDR3 coding sequence is TGCAGTGCTACTGATGCGACTAGAAACTACGAGCAGTACGTC.

V usage is TRBV5-1 and J usage is TRBJ2-1; D perhaps matches TRBD1 (6 bases). The CDR3 has 17 residues. Per germline, CDR1 SGHRS and CDR2 YFSETQ. V lost 0 bases to trimming and J lost 7 bases, with 20 bases between them. Written as DNA, the CDR3 is TGCGCCAGCAGCTTGGAATGGGGTCAGAGACAGGAGAATGAGCAGTTCTTC. This translates into CASSLEWGQRQENEQFF.

Here the CDR3 reads CASSSGSPEAFF. CDR3 sequence (DNA): TGTGCCAGCAGCTCAGGGTCCCCTGAAGCTTTCTTT. V and J are TRBV12-3 or TRBV12-4 and TRBJ1-1, with a tentative D call TRBD1 (5 bases). The CDR3 runs 12 residues. V was trimmed by 6 bases and J by 6 bases, leaving 11 bases between them.

V gene TRBV4-1 combines with J gene TRBJ2-3; D may correspond to TRBD1 or TRBD2 (5 bases each). CDR3 length: 14 residues. Trimming cost V 0 bases and J 7 bases, with 11 bases left between them. Germline CDR1 and CDR2: MGHRA and YSYEKL. The CDR3: CASSQEGPSNTQYF. CDR3 in DNA: TGCGCCAGCAGCCAAGAGGGACCGTCAAATACGCAGTATTTT.

V gene TRBV5-1 combines with J gene TRBJ1-1; 8 nucleotides line up with TRBD1. This CDR3 has 15 amino acids. Germline assignment: CDR1 SGHRS and CDR2 YFSETQ. After removal of 1 base from V and 4 bases from J, the junction contained 6 bases not matched to a gene. This CDR3 is CASSLTGQGSTEAFF. The DNA of the CDR3 is TGCGCCAGCAGCTTGACCGGACAGGGTAGCACTGAAGCTTTCTTT.

V gene TRBV14 combines with J gene TRBJ2-7; 9 nucleotides line up with TRBD1. The CDR3 is made up of 15 amino acids. The germline gives CDR1 SGHDN, CDR2 FVKESK. The J segment lost 3 bases and the V segment lost 3 bases, leaving 6 bases of the junction unmatched. Here the CDR3 reads CASSQMGQGNYEQYV. As DNA, the CDR3 is TGTGCCAGCAGCCAGATGGGACAGGGCAACTACGAGCAGTACGTC.

The CDR3 here is CSARDKDSLEAFF. CDR3 DNA sequence: TGCAGTGCTAGAGACAAAGACAGCCTCGAAGCTTTCTTT. The chain is built from TRBV20-1 and TRBJ1-1, with D possibly TRBD1 on 5 matching bases. Germline V gene lookup returns CDR1 DFQATT and CDR2 SNEGSKA (reference sequence). V lost 0 bases and J lost 8, with 13 bases in between. CDR3 length equals 13 residues.

The chain carries TRBV18 and TRBJ2-1; 7 bases line up with TRBD2. CDR3 size: 17 residues. The V and J ends lost 0 bases and 6 bases, in that order; junction bases with no gene match: 11. Germline assignment: CDR1 KGHSH and CDR2 LQKENI. CDR3 region: CASSPPSGGRSSNEQFF. As DNA, the CDR3 is TGTGCCAGCTCACCACCTTCTGGCGGGAGAAGCTCCAATGAGCAGTTCTTC.

This clonotype was observed at least ten times. The chain couples TRBV29-1 to TRBJ2-1; perhaps TRBD1 as D (6 bases). The CDR3 runs 13 residues. Germline CDR1 SQVTM, CDR2 ANQGSEA. The CDR3 nucleotides are TGCAGTGTCAGGGGAGCGGCCTACAATGAGCAGTTCTTC. This encodes CSVRGAAYNEQFF.

CDR3 amino acids: CASSPRTGTQGYTF. The DNA of the CDR3 is TGTGCCAGCAGTCCACGGACAGGGACTCAAGGCTACACCTTC. The chain is built from TRBV12-3 or TRBV12-4 and TRBJ1-2; 8 bases are shared with TRBD1. The CDR3 is 14 amino acids. Trimming took 5 bases from V and 8 from J; bases not matched to a gene: 10.

J is TRBJ2-7 and V is TRBV7-9; D possibly matches TRBD1 or TRBD2 (6 bases each). Trimming took off 5 bases at V and 6 bases at J, with 17 bases between the two ends. The CDR3 length is 14 residues. CDR1 SEHNR and CDR2 FQNEAQ come from the germline V gene (reference sequence). The CDR3 is CASSLLGGWCEQYF. The DNA of the CDR3 is TGTGCCAGCAGCCTCCTCGGGGGCTGGTGCGAGCAGTACTTC.

Only a few counts were recorded for this clonotype. The chain has TRBV20-1 and TRBJ1-1; D is perhaps TRBD1 (6 bases). CDR3 size: 15 residues. In germline, CDR1 is DFQATT, CDR2 SNEGSKA (reference sequence). The germline V and J ends were trimmed by 1 base and 5 bases, with 17 bases remaining between them. CDR3 amino acids: CSARVGGPGWTEAFF. The CDR3 coding sequence is TGCAGTGCTAGAGTGGGGGGCCCAGGGTGGACTGAAGCTTTCTTT.

This chain connects TRBV7-2 to TRBJ1-1; the D gene is possibly TRBD1 (6 bases). The V end was cut by 4 bases, the J end by 1 base, with 13 bases between. Germline CDR1 is SGHTA and CDR2 is FQGNSA. This CDR3 has 15 amino acids. CDR3 sequence (DNA): TGTGCCAGCAGCTCAACGAGGGGGGAGAACACTGAAGCTTTCTTT. Translation gives CASSSTRGENTEAFF.

This chain uses TRBV15 with TRBJ2-7, with a weak D call TRBD2 (5 bases). V shed 1 base and J shed 3 bases, with 7 bases lying between them. This CDR3 contains 13 residues. Per the germline V gene, CDR1 is LNHNV and CDR2 is YYDKDF (reference sequence). The CDR3 here is CATSRAGIYEQYV. CDR3 in DNA: TGTGCCACCAGCAGAGCGGGAATCTACGAGCAGTACGTC.

This clonotype came up a few times. The V and J genes are TRBV7-8 and TRBJ1-6; the D is unclear. This CDR3 contains 14 residues. The V gene's germline CDR1 is SGHVS and CDR2 FQNEAQ. Trimming removed 3 bases from V and 3 bases from J, with 6 bases in between. Here the CDR3 DNA reads TGTGCCAGCAGCTTGGGAGGCTATAATTCACCCCTCCACTTT. Translating it yields CASSLGGYNSPLHF.